The next 32 T cell receptor beta chains were all read from a single sample in a study of Ad26.COV2.S vaccination and SARS-CoV-2 variants. Libraries were prepared by immunoSEQ multiplex PCR; TCRdb keeps only in-frame clonotypes and omits some of them. The sample includes roughly 420,000 clones, 80% to 90% of them seen just once. Noted treatment: about 20 received Ad26.COV2.S at low or high dose, single or two shots; several received placebo; per-sample allocation not given. Repertoires come from day 63 after the first vaccine or placebo injection. The input for sequencing was peripheral blood, taken in a trial of Ad26.COV2.S vaccine versus placebo. Receptor source: a person aged 18-60 years who received the Ad26.COV2.S COVID-19 vaccine or a placebo.

J is TRBJ2-2 and V is TRBV30; possible D gene TRBD2, 6 bases. Germline V CDR1 and CDR2: GTSNPN, SVGIG (reference sequence). CDR3 size: 16 residues. V lost 6 bases, J lost 6 bases, and 23 bases lay in between. CDR3 amino acids: CACRLKGRPLAGELFF. In DNA, the CDR3 is TGTGCCTGTCGCCTTAAGGGGAGGCCTTTGGCCGGGGAGCTGTTTTTT.

This clone was found once. This sequence joins TRBV24-1 and TRBJ1-6; D call uncertain. CDR1 KGHDR and CDR2 SFDVKD come from the germline V gene. This CDR3 is built from 15 residues. Trimming pared 3 bases from V and 5 bases from J, leaving 10 bases between. The CDR3 region is CATSDARVHNSPLHF. The CDR3 DNA is TGTGCCACCAGTGATGCCCGGGTCCATAATTCACCCCTCCACTTT.

V gene TRBV6-6 combines with J gene TRBJ1-4; TRBD1 aligns across 7 bases. This CDR3 comprises 15 residues. The J segment lost 2 bases and the V segment lost 5 bases, leaving 5 bases of the junction unmatched. The germline V gene has CDR1 MNHNY and CDR2 SVGAGI (reference sequence). This chain's CDR3 is CASSTDRWTNEKLFF. The CDR3 DNA sequence: TGTGCCAGCAGTACGGACAGGTGGACTAATGAAAAACTGTTTTTT.

The genes are TRBV11-2 and TRBJ2-5, with D maybe TRBD1 (6 bases). V was pared by 1 base and J by 1 base, with 10 bases between. Germline CDR1 is SGHAT and CDR2 is FQNNGV. The CDR3 spans 15 residues. In DNA form, the CDR3 reads TGTGCCAGCAGCTTAGGAGACAGGCTCCAAGAGACCCAGTACTTC. Residues: CASSLGDRLQETQYF.

The J gene is TRBJ1-1, the V gene TRBV12-3 or TRBV12-4; D possibly corresponds to TRBD1 (6 bases). The CDR3 has 13 amino acids. V was pared by 6 bases and J by 5 bases, with 13 bases between. The DNA of the CDR3 is TGTGCCAGCAGAAAGGGGGTTGGGACTGAAGCTTTCTTT. Protein product: CASRKGVGTEAFF.

This rearrangement joins TRBV11-2 to TRBJ2-1, with a tentative D call TRBD2 (5 bases). V lost 3 bases to trimming and J lost 8 bases, with 11 bases between them. Germline CDR1 SGHAT, CDR2 FQNNGV. The CDR3 consists of 13 residues. The CDR3 protein is CASSFSVRDEQFF. The CDR3 DNA reads TGTGCCAGCAGCTTTTCGGTGAGGGATGAGCAGTTCTTC.

V and J are TRBV27 and TRBJ2-1; 9 nucleotides line up with TRBD2. The CDR3 loop spans 13 amino acids. The J segment lost 5 bases and the V segment lost 11 bases, leaving 7 bases of the junction unmatched. Germline lookup yields CDR1 MNHEY and CDR2 SMNVEV (reference sequence). CDR3 nucleotide sequence: TGTGCCGCTACGGGACTAGCTCACAATGAGCAGTTCTTC. Protein: CAATGLAHNEQFF.

This chain joins TRBV5-1 and TRBJ2-3; D remains ambiguous. Germline CDR1 and CDR2: SGHRS and YFSETQ. Trimming shortened V by 0 bases and J by 5 bases, and 10 bases separated the two germline ends. The CDR3 has 14 residues. The CDR3 sequence is CASSLGGHGDTQYF. The CDR3 region has the DNA TGCGCCAGCAGCTTGGGAGGCCACGGAGATACGCAGTATTTT.

The chain has TRBV28 and TRBJ2-7; no clear D. Germline V CDR1 and CDR2: MDHEN, SYDVKM. Deletions cut 5 bases from V and 4 bases from J, with 9 bases between. This CDR3 spans 12 amino acids. The CDR3 nucleotides read TGTGCCAGCAGTCGGCTTCTATACGAGCAGTACGTC. This translates into CASSRLLYEQYV.

V is TRBV5-8 and J is TRBJ2-1; no firm D call. Germline CDR1 is SGHTS and CDR2 is YDEGEE. The ends were cut back, 7 bases at V and 0 bases at J, with 14 bases in the middle. The CDR3 sequence is 15 residues long. The CDR3 spells CASARRISSYNEQFF. The CDR3 coding sequence is TGTGCCAGCGCCAGAAGGATTAGCTCCTACAATGAGCAGTTCTTC.

This chain joins TRBV5-1 and TRBJ2-5; D call uncertain. V lost 2 bases and J 1 base, leaving 9 bases between the germline ends. Germline CDR1 SGHRS, CDR2 YFSETQ. The CDR3 covers 14 residues. The CDR3 sequence is CASSFYPGQETQYF. CDR3 coding DNA: TGCGCCAGCAGCTTTTACCCAGGCCAAGAGACCCAGTACTTC.

This clone was detected a few times. The CDR3 reads CASSAQGGDTGELFF. The CDR3 DNA follows: TGCGCCAGCAGCGCACAGGGGGGCGACACCGGGGAGCTGTTTTTT. V is TRBV5-1 and J is TRBJ2-2; 8 positions agree with TRBD1. In germline, CDR1 is SGHRS, CDR2 YFSETQ. The CDR3 spans 15 residues. With 4 bases clipped from V and 3 bases from J, the junction kept 5 bases outside the gene matches.

The CDR3 bases are TGTGCCAGCAGCTTAACCAGCTACGAGCAGTACTTC. Translated, it gives CASSLTSYEQYF. V and J are TRBV7-9 and TRBJ2-7; D remains unclear. V was trimmed by 2 bases and J by 3 bases, leaving 5 bases between them. The V gene's germline CDR1 is SEHNR and CDR2 FQNEAQ (reference sequence). CDR3 length equals 12 residues.

This chain joins TRBV15 and TRBJ2-7, with D hard to call. The CDR3 is made up of 14 amino acids. CDR1 is LNHNV and CDR2 is YYDKDF in the germline V gene (reference sequence). V shed 1 base and J shed 2 bases, with 9 bases lying between them. The CDR3 nucleotides read TGTGCCACCAGCAGAGGCGACGGACCCTACGAGCAGTACTTC. Protein product: CATSRGDGPYEQYF.

The CDR3 is CASSLGRFNTEAFF. In DNA, the CDR3 is TGTGCCAGCAGTTTAGGAAGATTTAACACTGAAGCTTTCTTT. V gene TRBV27 combines with J gene TRBJ1-1; D remains ambiguous. The ends were cut back, 2 bases at V and 2 bases at J, with 9 bases in the middle. This CDR3 spans 14 amino acids. Germline loops: CDR1 MNHEY, CDR2 SMNVEV (reference sequence).

The CDR3 loop is CASRIRGHTEAFF. The CDR3 DNA sequence: TGTGCCAGCAGAATCAGGGGGCACACTGAAGCTTTCTTT. The rearrangement uses TRBV6-5 and TRBJ1-1; 8 nucleotides line up with TRBD1. The CDR3 totals 13 residues. Per germline, CDR1 MNHEY and CDR2 SVGAGI. The trim removed 6 bases at V and 3 bases at J, leaving 3 bases unmatched.

The V and J genes are TRBV7-2 and TRBJ2-3; possibly TRBD1 for D (6 bases). Germline V gene sequence: CDR1 SGHTA, CDR2 FQGNSA. Trimming took off 5 bases at V and 2 bases at J, with 11 bases between the two ends. CDR3 length equals 14 residues. DNA of the CDR3: TGTGCCAGCAGCACAGGGTATCACACAGATACGCAGTATTTT. Translated: CASSTGYHTDTQYF.

The J gene is TRBJ2-7, the V gene TRBV28, with D tentatively TRBD1 (7 bases). CDR1 and CDR2 (germline): MDHEN, SYDVKM. CDR3 size: 16 residues. The V and J ends lost 7 bases and 4 bases respectively, with 23 bases between them. The CDR3 is CASNGGKTGKRYEQYV. Here the CDR3 DNA reads TGTGCCAGCAATGGGGGGAAGACAGGGAAAAGATACGAGCAGTACGTC.

The genes are TRBV4-1 and TRBJ2-3, with TRBD2 identical over 10 bases. Germline-derived CDR1 and CDR2 are MGHRA and YSYEKL. The J segment lost 0 bases and the V segment lost 1 base, leaving 7 bases of the junction unmatched. The CDR3 covers 18 residues. The CDR3 DNA reads TGCGCCAGCAGCCAAGGTGCTAGCGGGGGTGCTAGCACAGATACGCAGTATTTT. Translating it yields CASSQGASGGASTDTQYF.

This chain uses TRBV6-2 or TRBV6-3 with TRBJ1-4; a weak D match, TRBD1 (5 bases). V was shortened by 2 bases and J by 4 bases, with 14 bases between the two germline ends. The length of the CDR3 is 16 residues. Germline CDR1 is MNHEY and CDR2 is SVGEGT. The CDR3 DNA sequence: TGTGCCAGCAGTTACCAGGTGTCGGGACTTAATGAAAAACTGTTTTTT. Its protein is CASSYQVSGLNEKLFF.

The chain has TRBV7-3 and TRBJ1-1, with TRBD1 matching over 7 bases. Trimming at V came to 7 bases and at J to 2 bases, leaving 7 bases not matched to a gene. Germline V lookup: CDR1 SGHTA, CDR2 FQGTGA. CDR3 length equals 14 residues. The CDR3 bases are TGTGCCAGCAAAGGGGGAGGGGGCAACACTGAAGCTTTCTTT. This sequence encodes CASKGGGGNTEAFF.

This chain joins TRBV6-4 and TRBJ1-3; 8 nucleotides match TRBD1. V shed 9 bases, J shed 2 bases, and the junction held 3 bases outside the gene matches. Germline values: CDR1 MRHNA, CDR2 SNTAGT. The CDR3 length is 13 residues. The CDR3: CARDRVTGNTIYF. The CDR3 DNA is TGTGCCAGGGACAGGGTCACTGGAAACACCATATATTTT.

V usage is TRBV5-5 and J usage is TRBJ1-5; D gene unclear. With 2 bases removed from V and 5 bases from J, the gap between germline ends came to 5 bases. The CDR3 is 12 residues long. CDR1 and CDR2 from the germline V gene are SGHKS and YYEKEE (reference sequence). The CDR3 DNA sequence: TGTGCCAGCAGCTTTTCGGATCAGCCCCAGCATTTT. Amino acids: CASSFSDQPQHF. The complete variable domain, with remaining parts taken from reference TRBV5-5 and TRBJ1-5, reads DAGVTQSPTHLIKTRGQQVTLRCSPISGHKSVSWYQQVLGQGPQFIFQYYEKEERGRGNFPDRFSARQFPNYSSELNVNALLLGDSALYLCASSFSDQPQHFGDGTRLSIL.

J is TRBJ2-1 and V is TRBV9, with TRBD2 as a possible D gene (5 bases). The germline gives CDR1 SGDLS, CDR2 YYNGEE. This CDR3 has 17 amino acids. V was pared by 2 bases and J by 5 bases, with 20 bases between. Here the CDR3 DNA reads TGTGCCAGCAGCGTCTCTGGCGGGTCCTTCTATCACAATGAGCAGTTCTTC. The encoded protein is CASSVSGGSFYHNEQFF.

This CDR3 reads CASSFVTNGNYEQYF. As DNA, the CDR3 is TGTGCCAGCAGTTTTGTTACAAACGGAAACTACGAGCAGTACTTC. The V call is TRBV28, the J call TRBJ2-7; no clear D. V lost 3 bases, J lost 3 bases, and 15 bases lay in between. In germline, CDR1 is MDHEN, CDR2 SYDVKM. There are 15 residues in the CDR3.

This chain uses TRBV7-2 with TRBJ2-3; 9 nucleotides line up with TRBD2. The CDR3 spans 14 residues. Germline values: CDR1 SGHTA, CDR2 FQGNSA. The V and J ends lost 6 bases and 4 bases, in that order; junction bases with no gene match: 5. The CDR3 coding sequence is TGTGCCAGCAGGCGGGGGGGGGCCGCAGATACGCAGTATTTT. Translation gives CASRRGGAADTQYF.

This clone has a single count. The CDR3 DNA is TGTGCCTGGACCCTGGGGGAGTCGTATGGCTACACCTTC. Translation: CAWTLGESYGYTF. The chain couples TRBV30 to TRBJ1-2; a possible D gene is TRBD1 (5 bases). The ends were cut back, 4 bases at V and 5 bases at J, with 14 bases in the middle. CDR1 is GTSNPN, CDR2 SVGIG, per germline (reference sequence). The CDR3 is 13 amino acids. Based on the CDR3 plus reference TRBV30 and TRBJ1-2, the full variable domain is SQTIHQWPATLVQPVGSPLSLECTVEGTSNPNLYWYRQAAGRGLQLLFYSVGIGQISSEVPQNLSASRPQDRQFILSSKKLLLSDSGFYLCAWTLGESYGYTFGSGTRLTVV.

The genes are TRBV7-2 and TRBJ1-5; no clear D. Germline V gene lookup returns CDR1 SGHTA and CDR2 FQGNSA. This CDR3 spans 14 amino acids. The V end was cut by 1 base, the J end by 7 bases, with 11 bases between. This CDR3 is CASSLGSEFQPQHF. CDR3 nucleotides: TGTGCCAGCAGCTTAGGCTCGGAGTTCCAGCCCCAGCATTTT.

The genes are TRBV3-1 (or the pseudogene TRBV3-2) and TRBJ1-6, with TRBD1 matching 9 bases. The V gene's germline CDR1 is LGHDT and CDR2 YNNKEL (reference sequence). The CDR3 runs to 14 residues. V was pared by 1 base and J by 9 bases, with 1 base of the junction left unmatched. In nucleotides, the CDR3 is TGTGCCAGCAGCCAAGGACAGGGGGTTTCACCCCTCCACTTT. It encodes CASSQGQGVSPLHF.

The gene calls are TRBV29-1 and TRBJ2-2, with 9 bases identical to TRBD1. CDR3 length equals 15 residues. With 6 bases clipped from V and 3 bases from J, the junction kept 8 bases outside the gene matches. Germline assignment: CDR1 SQVTM and CDR2 ANQGSEA. CDR3 coding DNA: TGCAGCGTCCTCCCCGGGACAGGGTACACCGGGGAGCTGTTTTTT. Encoded protein: CSVLPGTGYTGELFF.

The gene calls are TRBV12-3 or TRBV12-4 and TRBJ1-4; the D is unclear. The CDR3 consists of 13 residues. With 5 bases removed from V and 5 bases from J, the gap between germline ends came to 9 bases. CDR3 coding DNA: TGTGCCAGCAGTCGGACGGAGAATGAAAAACTGTTTTTT. This translates into CASSRTENEKLFF.

V gene TRBV3-1 (or the pseudogene TRBV3-2) combines with J gene TRBJ2-5; the D gene is possibly TRBD2 (6 bases). Between the trimmed V and J ends, which lost 7 bases and 5 bases, there was a span of 17 bases. Germline values: CDR1 LGHDT, CDR2 YNNKEL (reference sequence). The CDR3 totals 14 residues. The CDR3 reads CASTSVGGSETQYF. Here the CDR3 DNA reads TGTGCCAGCACCTCCGTAGGAGGGTCGGAGACCCAGTACTTC.